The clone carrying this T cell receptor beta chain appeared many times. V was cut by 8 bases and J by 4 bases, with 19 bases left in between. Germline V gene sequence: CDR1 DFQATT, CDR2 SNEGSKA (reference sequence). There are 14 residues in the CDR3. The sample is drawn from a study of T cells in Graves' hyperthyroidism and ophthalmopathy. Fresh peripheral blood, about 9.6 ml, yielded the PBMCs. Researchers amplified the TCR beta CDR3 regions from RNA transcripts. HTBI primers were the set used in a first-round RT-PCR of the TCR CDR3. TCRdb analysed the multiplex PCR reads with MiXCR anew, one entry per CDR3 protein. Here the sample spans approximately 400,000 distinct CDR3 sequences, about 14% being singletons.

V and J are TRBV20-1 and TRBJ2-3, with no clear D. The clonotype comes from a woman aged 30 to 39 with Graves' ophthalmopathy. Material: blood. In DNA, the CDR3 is TGCAGTATCCAAGGTGGGGTTGATTCAGATACGCAGTATTTT. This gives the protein CSIQGGVDSDTQYF.